This T cell receptor (beta chain) was observed in a study of blood T cell repertoires in COVID-19. Trimming cost V 4 bases and J 8 bases, with 14 bases left between them. There are 13 residues in the CDR3. From germline, CDR1 is SNHLY and CDR2 FYNNEI. Source study methods: Nucleated cell counts were estimated from reference gene primer amplification. Some clones are missing from TCRdb's copy, which holds only in-frame ones; the method was immunoSEQ multiplex PCR. V, J and clone size were drawn from that table, and D and trimming were deduced from the DNA. Of approximately 300,000 clones detected, 85% to 90% appear once; the ten largest clones hold 3.5% to 5%.

This TCR was recovered from a young man who had recovered from COVID-19. The chain is built from TRBV2 and TRBJ1-2; D is unresolved. Sequenced sample: PBMCs or T cells enriched from blood (not recorded which). The CDR3 DNA reads as TGTGCCAGCAGTGCAGGCACGTTTCAAGGCTACACCTTC. It encodes CASSAGTFQGYTF.